This passage covers 5 T cell receptor beta chains from one sample sequenced in a study of blood T cell repertoires in COVID-19. Generated by immunoSEQ multiplex PCR, the TCRdb table keeps only in-frame clones and is missing some. The table records 75,000 to 95,000 clones, around 90% of them present only once. The sample comprised peripheral blood. The receptors stem from a man between 50 and 59 years old with active COVID-19.

This chain uses TRBV4-1 with TRBJ1-4, with 9 bases aligning to TRBD1. Germline V gene data show CDR1 as MGHRA and CDR2 as YSYEKL. The J segment lost 7 bases and the V segment lost 8 bases, leaving 2 bases of the junction unmatched. The CDR3 sequence is 12 residues long. The CDR3 reads CASRDRVEKLFF. DNA for the CDR3: TGCGCCAGCCGGGACAGGGTTGAAAAACTGTTTTTT.

The chain joins TRBV20-1 to TRBJ2-5; no definite D call. V gave up 0 bases and J gave up 9 bases, with 8 bases separating them. The CDR3 loop spans 11 amino acids. Germline V gene data show CDR1 as DFQATT and CDR2 as SNEGSKA (reference sequence). The CDR3 is CSAREVRAQYF. Written as DNA, the CDR3 is TGCAGTGCTAGAGAAGTCCGGGCCCAGTACTTC.

This sequence joins TRBV28 and TRBJ1-6; no reliable D call. V lost 7 bases to trimming and J lost 0 bases, with 10 bases between them. Germline loops: CDR1 MDHEN, CDR2 SYDVKM. This CDR3 has 15 residues. Here the CDR3 DNA reads TGTGCCAGCATTTTCGGGAGCTCCTATAATTCACCCCTCCACTTT. Protein sequence: CASIFGSSYNSPLHF.

This clone was seen many times. J is TRBJ2-1 and V is TRBV2; 7 nucleotides line up with TRBD2. V dropped 8 bases and J dropped 9; count of bases not matched to a gene: 10. There are 13 residues in the CDR3. Germline values: CDR1 SNHLY, CDR2 FYNNEI. CDR3 sequence (DNA): TGTGCCAGCGGGGACGTCGGGAGGATTGAGCAGTTCTTC. This gives the protein CASGDVGRIEQFF.

This clone was observed a handful of times. V usage is TRBV19 and J usage is TRBJ1-4, with 8 bases fitting TRBD1. Trimming cost V 7 bases and J 4 bases; bases outside gene matches: 5. Germline CDR1 is LNHDA and CDR2 is SQIVND (reference sequence). This CDR3 contains 14 residues. The CDR3 sequence: CASTPGQVNEKLFF. CDR3 DNA sequence: TGTGCCAGTACTCCGGGACAGGTTAATGAAAAACTGTTTTTT.